Listed here are 22 T cell receptor beta chains from one sample, sequenced in a study of somatic mutations in cytotoxic T cells in rheumatoid arthritis. The data were produced by immunoSEQ multiplex PCR, yet TCRdb's version contains in-frame clones alone and is incomplete. The sample records about 8,600 clones, about 79% being singletons. The sample consisted of CD8+ T cells sorted from blood. These receptors originate from a woman aged 50 to 60 in good health.

V usage is TRBV6-1 and J usage is TRBJ2-7, with D possibly TRBD1 on 6 matching bases. This CDR3 region has 14 residues. V was clipped by 3 bases and J by 0 bases, with 9 bases between them. Germline values: CDR1 MNHNS, CDR2 SASEGT. CDR3 DNA: TGTGCCAGCAGTGAGGGACACTACTCCTACGAGCAGTACTTC. Translation gives CASSEGHYSYEQYF.

The rearrangement uses TRBV30 and TRBJ1-2; no clear D. V was cut by 7 bases and J by 8 bases, with 14 bases left in between. From germline, CDR1 is GTSNPN and CDR2 SVGIG (reference sequence). This CDR3 spans 11 amino acids. In nucleotides, the CDR3 is TGTGCCTCCGCTAGCTACGGGGGCTACACCTTC. Its protein product is CASASYGGYTF.

The rearrangement joins TRBV7-9 to TRBJ2-2, with D perhaps matching TRBD2 (5 bases). V lost 3 bases and J lost 6, with 11 bases in between. The CDR3 length is 14 residues. Germline CDR1 is SEHNR and CDR2 is FQNEAQ (reference sequence). The chain's CDR3 is CASSFARDSGELFF. Here the CDR3 DNA reads TGTGCCAGCAGCTTCGCCCGGGATTCCGGGGAGCTGTTTTTT.

The chain has TRBV5-1 and TRBJ2-4, with 8 bases that match TRBD1. The CDR3 consists of 15 residues. The V and J ends lost 0 bases and 7 bases, in that order; junction bases with no gene match: 6. Germline V gene data show CDR1 as SGHRS and CDR2 as YFSETQ. Here the CDR3 reads CASSLARGQANIQYF. The CDR3 DNA reads TGCGCCAGCAGCTTGGCCAGGGGACAGGCCAACATTCAGTACTTC. The whole variable domain, filled in from reference TRBV5-1 and TRBJ2-4, reads KAGVTQTPRYLIKTRGQQVTLSCSPISGHRSVSWYQQTPGQGLQFLFEYFSETQRNKGNFPGRFSGRQFSNSRSEMNVSTLELGDSALYLCASSLARGQANIQYFGAGTRLSVL.

J is TRBJ1-5 and V is TRBV4-3; no reliable D call. V shed 2 bases and J shed 5 bases, with 10 bases lying between them. Looked up from germline, CDR1 is LGHNA and CDR2 is YSLEER. CDR3 size: 14 residues. The DNA for the CDR3 is TGCGCCAGCAGCCAACGCCTGGGAGATCAGCCCCAGCATTTT. It encodes CASSQRLGDQPQHF.

V is TRBV11-3 and J is TRBJ2-7; TRBD2 is a possible D gene (6 bases). Trimming cost V 5 bases and J 2 bases, with 16 bases left between them. Germline loops: CDR1 SGHNT, CDR2 YENEEA. This CDR3 is built from 15 residues. The CDR3 DNA sequence: TGTGCCAGCAGCCGCCGGGCTAGCGACCCCTACGAGCAGTACTTC. As protein: CASSRRASDPYEQYF.

This clone was counted a single time. The chain couples TRBV6-6 to TRBJ1-1; 9 nucleotides line up with TRBD1. V was pared by 5 bases and J by 4 bases, with 5 bases of the junction left unmatched. Germline CDR1 reads MNHNY; CDR2 reads SVGAGI (reference sequence). The CDR3 runs to 14 residues. The CDR3 nucleotides are TGTGCCAGCAGTGCTGGGACAGGGCTCACTGAAGCTTTCTTT. Encoded protein: CASSAGTGLTEAFF.

In nucleotides, the CDR3 is TGTGCCAGCAGTTCCCGAGGGGGTGGAACAGATACGCAGTATTTT. Encoded protein: CASSSRGGGTDTQYF. V is TRBV28 and J is TRBJ2-3; the D gene is possibly TRBD1 (6 bases). The CDR3 length is 15 residues. Trimming stripped 4 bases from V and 3 bases from J, with 14 bases between. In germline, CDR1 is MDHEN, CDR2 SYDVKM.

The gene calls are TRBV18 and TRBJ1-4; D uncertain. The CDR3 totals 15 residues. Germline assignment: CDR1 KGHSH and CDR2 LQKENI. Trimming left V 4 bases short and J 0 bases short, with 9 bases between. In DNA form, the CDR3 reads TGTGCCAGCTCACAGTCAGTGTCAACTAATGAAAAACTGTTTTTT. This sequence encodes CASSQSVSTNEKLFF.

The rearrangement links TRBV19 to TRBJ1-1; D is unclear. Trimming stripped 3 bases from V and 10 bases from J, with 12 bases between. The germline gives CDR1 LNHDA, CDR2 SQIVND (reference sequence). This CDR3 has 12 residues. CDR3 nucleotide sequence: TGTGCCAGTAGTATCGGCCGACTGGGAGCTTTCTTT. It translates to CASSIGRLGAFF.

The chain uses TRBV7-2 and TRBJ2-4; 12 nucleotides match TRBD2. The V segment lost 5 bases and the J segment 15 bases; nucleotides outside the gene matches: 11. Germline V gene lookup returns CDR1 SGHTA and CDR2 FQGNSA. The CDR3 length is 14 residues. This CDR3 reads CASSPGTSGSRGYF. The CDR3, as DNA: TGTGCCAGCAGCCCCGGGACTAGCGGGTCCAGGGGGTACTTC.

The genes are TRBV4-2 and TRBJ1-4; tentative D call: TRBD1 (5 bases). The V end was cut by 8 bases, the J end by 10 bases, with 17 bases between. Germline V gives CDR1 LGHNA, CDR2 YNFKEQ. The CDR3 contains 13 residues. The CDR3: CASLGGVGGKLFF. DNA of the CDR3: TGTGCCAGCCTCGGAGGGGTAGGTGGAAAACTGTTTTTT.

The V call is TRBV29-1, the J call TRBJ2-7; the match to TRBD2 covers 8 bases. This CDR3 is 14 amino acids long. Germline V gene sequence: CDR1 SQVTM, CDR2 ANQGSEA. V lost 5 bases and J lost 0; bases outside the gene matches: 6. The CDR3 DNA is TGCAGCGTTCAGACGGGGGGGCACTCCTACGAGCAGTACTTC. Residues: CSVQTGGHSYEQYF.

The gene calls are TRBV9 and TRBJ2-3, with 8 bases aligning to TRBD1. V lost 3 bases to trimming and J lost 2 bases; unmatched junction nucleotides: 8. Germline-derived CDR1 and CDR2 are SGDLS and YYNGEE. The CDR3 totals 16 residues. The CDR3: CASSGRQGLITDTQYF. CDR3 nucleotides: TGTGCCAGCAGCGGGCGACAGGGGCTAATCACAGATACGCAGTATTTT.

The rearrangement joins TRBV7-2 to TRBJ2-1, with D possibly TRBD1 on 6 matching bases. CDR1 and CDR2 from the germline V gene are SGHTA and FQGNSA. The CDR3 consists of 14 residues. Trimming took 5 bases from V and 7 from J, leaving 15 bases between them. The CDR3 here is CASSPWTAFNEQFF. CDR3 bases: TGTGCCAGCAGCCCGTGGACAGCCTTTAATGAGCAGTTCTTC. Filled out from reference TRBV7-2 and TRBJ2-1, the complete variable domain reads GAGVSQSPSNKVTEKGKDVELRCDPISGHTALYWYRQSLGQGLEFLIYFQGNSAPDKSGLPSDRFSAERTGGSVSTLTIQRTQQEDSAVYLCASSPWTAFNEQFFGPGTRLTVL.

The CDR3 DNA reads TGTGCCAGCAGCCCTACACAGGCTGAGCCCTTAAATGAGCAGTTCTTC. Protein sequence: CASSPTQAEPLNEQFF. The rearrangement joins TRBV27 to TRBJ2-1; D is possibly TRBD1 (5 bases). The V end was cut by 6 bases, the J end by 7 bases, with 22 bases between. Germline V CDR1 and CDR2: MNHEY, SMNVEV (reference sequence). CDR3 length: 16 residues.

This sequence joins TRBV11-2 and TRBJ2-5; 15 bases are a match to TRBD2. This CDR3 contains 20 residues. The germline gives CDR1 SGHAT, CDR2 FQNNGV. Trimming removed 0 bases from V and 5 bases from J; junction bases left unmatched: 13. This chain's CDR3 is CASSLDWTSGGAGRLETQYF. CDR3 DNA: TGTGCCAGCAGCTTAGATTGGACTAGCGGGGGGGCCGGTCGGCTCGAGACCCAGTACTTC.

The gene calls are TRBV4-1 and TRBJ1-1; TRBD1 aligns across 7 bases. Germline CDR1 and CDR2: MGHRA and YSYEKL. J lost 0 bases, V lost 1 base, and 2 bases had no gene match. CDR3 length equals 15 residues. The CDR3 spells CASSQGGQLNTEAFF. The CDR3 region has the DNA TGCGCCAGCAGCCAAGGGGGACAGTTGAACACTGAAGCTTTCTTT.

This clone showed up just a few times. The chain couples TRBV9 to TRBJ2-7, with D maybe TRBD1 (5 bases). Germline values: CDR1 SGDLS, CDR2 YYNGEE. The CDR3 totals 15 residues. Deletions cut 4 bases from V and 2 bases from J, with 16 bases between. The CDR3 DNA is TGTGCCAGCAGCAGTGGGCAAGGGGTTACCTACGAGCAGTACTTC. Translated: CASSSGQGVTYEQYF.

This sequence joins TRBV27 and TRBJ2-3, with D perhaps TRBD1 (5 bases). The CDR3 contains 17 residues. The V gene's germline CDR1 is MNHEY and CDR2 SMNVEV (reference sequence). Deletions cut 6 bases from V and 6 bases from J, with 25 bases between. CDR3 DNA sequence: TGTGCCAGCAGCCCCCGTTCGGAGCTCAAGGGGTGGGATACGCAGTATTTT. Translation gives CASSPRSELKGWDTQYF.

V is TRBV27 and J is TRBJ1-1, with TRBD1 matching over 8 bases. Germline CDR1 is MNHEY and CDR2 is SMNVEV (reference sequence). Losses at the gene ends were 5 bases for V and 7 bases for J; bases not matched to a gene: 6. The CDR3 has 13 amino acids. Here the CDR3 DNA reads TGTGCCAGCAGTATCAGGGGGCCAATTGAAGCTTTCTTT. It specifies CASSIRGPIEAFF.

This clone was detected once. The rearrangement uses TRBV27 and TRBJ2-6; D possibly corresponds to TRBD1 (5 bases). This CDR3 comprises 16 residues. The germline CDR1 and CDR2 sequences are MNHEY and SMNVEV (reference sequence). The germline V and J ends were trimmed by 2 bases and 1 base, with 9 bases remaining between them. The CDR3 sequence: CASSLLTGSGANVLTF. The CDR3 DNA follows: TGTGCCAGCAGTTTACTTACAGGTTCTGGGGCCAACGTCCTGACTTTC.